Reported below is one TCR beta chain. The sample originates from a study of blood T cell repertoires in COVID-19. Study context: Donors in the United States, Italy and Spain gave samples during acute or convalescent COVID-19. Sources were T cells, B-cell-depleted T cells, or PBMCs; the material itself was cDNA or gDNA.

V was pared by 3 bases and J by 1 base, with 9 bases of the junction left unmatched. Germline loops: CDR1 DFQATT, CDR2 SNEGSKA (reference sequence). This CDR3 has 17 amino acids. Original analysis: The assay estimated nucleated cells by amplifying reference gene primers. Sequencing used immunoSEQ multiplex PCR; TCRdb keeps in-frame clones, though not all of them. Clonal size and the V and J genes are those of that table, whereas D and trimming came from the DNA. This sample has roughly 120,000 clones; 60% to 80% occur once, and the top ten carry around 16%. V usage is TRBV20-1 and J usage is TRBJ2-1; 10 bases map to TRBD2. The clonotype was recovered from a woman of 80 years or more with active or convalescent COVID-19. The sample was peripheral blood. The CDR3 loop reads CSASGLAGVGSYNEQFF. DNA of the CDR3: TGCAGTGCTAGTGGTCTAGCGGGAGTAGGGTCCTACAATGAGCAGTTCTTC.